What follows are 29 T cell receptor beta chains derived from one specimen sequenced in a study of CD8+CD57+ T cells in acquired aplastic anemia. By flow cytometry, patients selected for sequencing had shown an expansion of CD8+CD57+ cells. The template for TCR beta VDJ and CDR3 sequence profiling was genomic DNA. Via MiXCR, TCRdb re-called the reads, giving one row per CDR3 protein. Here the sample spans roughly 170,000 distinct CDR3 sequences, around 50% being singletons. The sample taken for sequencing was sorted CD4+, CD8+, or CD8+CD57+ T cells (not recorded which) from PBMCs. These receptors all stem from a human donor with aplastic anemia.

The J gene is TRBJ2-7, the V gene TRBV10-3, with 9 positions matching TRBD1. J was trimmed by 0 bases and V by 11 bases; bases with no gene match: 5. This CDR3 region has 13 residues. From germline, CDR1 is ENHRY and CDR2 SYGVKD. The CDR3 DNA reads TGTGCCTCCCGGGACAGGGACTCCTACGAGCAGTACTTC. Amino acid sequence: CASRDRDSYEQYF.

The chain has TRBV29-1 and TRBJ2-5, with D perhaps matching TRBD2 (5 bases). CDR3 size: 16 residues. V gave up 6 bases and J gave up 5 bases, with 25 bases separating them. CDR1 and CDR2 (germline): SQVTM, ANQGSEA. CDR3 nucleotides: TGCAGCGTAGCCGGGCCCTCCGGGTCGTGGAGGGAGACCCAGTACTTC. Residues: CSVAGPSGSWRETQYF.

The chain couples TRBV27 to TRBJ1-1; D remains ambiguous. CDR1 MNHEY and CDR2 SMNVEV come from the germline V gene (reference sequence). The CDR3 spans 15 residues. Trimming took 2 bases from V and 3 from J, leaving 13 bases between them. The CDR3 region is CASSLGTGWDTEAFF. The CDR3 DNA reads as TGTGCCAGCAGTTTAGGAACGGGTTGGGACACTGAAGCTTTCTTT.

The gene calls are TRBV27 and TRBJ2-7; the match to TRBD2 covers 9 bases. The CDR3 covers 16 residues. The junction had 8 bases not matched to a gene; V was cut back by 3 bases and J by 2 bases. Germline CDR1 reads MNHEY; CDR2 reads SMNVEV (reference sequence). The CDR3 loop reads CASSFFSGRPTYEQYF. In DNA, the CDR3 is TGTGCCAGCAGTTTTTTCAGCGGGAGGCCAACCTACGAGCAGTACTTC.

V is TRBV3-1 and J is TRBJ1-1, with D uncertain. The CDR3 is 14 amino acids. The V end was cut by 4 bases, the J end by 1 base, with 10 bases between. CDR1 and CDR2 from the germline V gene are LGHDT and YNNKEL (reference sequence). CDR3 DNA: TGTGCCAGCAGCCCATTTGCGGCGAACACTGAAGCTTTCTTT. It encodes CASSPFAANTEAFF.

V gene TRBV29-1 combines with J gene TRBJ2-7; TRBD2 might be the D (6 bases). Per germline, CDR1 SQVTM and CDR2 ANQGSEA. The germline V and J ends were trimmed by 6 bases and 1 base, with 19 bases remaining between them. CDR3 length equals 15 residues. The CDR3 DNA sequence: TGCAGCGTAGACTTTGGGGAGGATCCTTCCTACGAGCAGTACTTC. Its protein is CSVDFGEDPSYEQYF.

This clonotype occurred many times. J is TRBJ1-5 and V is TRBV19, with a tentative D call TRBD1 (5 bases). The CDR3 contains 13 residues. CDR1 is LNHDA, CDR2 SQIVND, per germline (reference sequence). V lost 9 bases and J lost 5, with 14 bases in between. CDR3 DNA: TGTGCCAGCGGGGCCACCCGGTATCAGCCCCAGCATTTT. It encodes CASGATRYQPQHF.

Only a few counts were recorded for this clonotype. V gene TRBV2 combines with J gene TRBJ2-5; TRBD1 matches at 7 bases. Per germline, CDR1 SNHLY and CDR2 FYNNEI. The junction had 6 bases not matched to a gene; V was cut back by 6 bases and J by 2 bases. CDR3 length: 14 amino acids. CDR3 nucleotides: TGTGCCAGCAGAAGGTGGACAGGACAAGAGACCCAGTACTTC. Translation: CASRRWTGQETQYF. The full variable domain, completed using reference TRBV2 and TRBJ2-5, is EPEVTQTPSHQVTQMGQEVILRCVPISNHLYFYWYRQILGQKVEFLVSFYNNEISEKSEIFDDQFSVERPDGSNFTLKIRSTKLEDSAMYFCASRRWTGQETQYFGPGTRLLVL.

J is TRBJ2-7 and V is TRBV7-6, with TRBD2 identical over 15 bases. This CDR3 is 15 amino acids long. The V and J ends lost 5 bases and 3 bases, in that order; junction bases with no gene match: 2. The germline V gene has CDR1 SGHVS and CDR2 FNYEAQ. CDR3 amino acids: CASSEGLAGGYEQYF. As DNA, the CDR3 is TGTGCCAGCAGCGAGGGACTAGCGGGAGGCTACGAGCAGTACTTC.

The V gene is TRBV29-1, the J gene TRBJ2-7, with TRBD1 identical over 8 bases. The CDR3 consists of 14 residues. CDR1 SQVTM and CDR2 ANQGSEA come from the germline V gene. Trimming took 4 bases from V and 6 from J; bases not matched to a gene: 11. CDR3 coding DNA: TGCAGCGTTGGACAGGGACAGGTAGGCCTCGAGCAGTACTTC. It is translated as CSVGQGQVGLEQYF.

A word on this clonotype: This could be a read error, since a much larger clone is one nucleotide away. V usage is TRBV24-1 and J usage is TRBJ2-2, with D possibly called TRBD1 or TRBD2 (5 bases each). Per germline, CDR1 KGHDR and CDR2 SFDVKD. The CDR3 consists of 17 residues. The CDR3: CATSDFGMGPNAGELFF. The CDR3 region has the DNA TGTGCCACCAGTGATTTCGGGATGGGACCGAACGCCGGGGAGCTGTTTTTT.

This clonotype was recorded at least ten times. This chain joins TRBV20-1 and TRBJ2-5, with 15 bases lining up with TRBD2. After removal of 6 bases from V and 2 bases from J, the junction contained 10 bases not matched to a gene. Germline V gene data show CDR1 as DFQATT and CDR2 as SNEGSKA (reference sequence). This CDR3 has 17 amino acids. The CDR3 region is CSARGLAGGGLQETQYF. CDR3 in DNA: TGCAGTGCCAGGGGACTAGCGGGGGGAGGTCTTCAAGAGACCCAGTACTTC.

As regards this clonotype: A read error may explain this, as a much larger clone is one base away. CDR3 region: CASSQDSGGNEKLFF. The CDR3 DNA reads as TGCGCCAGCAGCCAAGATTCCGGTGGGAATGAAAAACTGTTTTTT. The J gene is TRBJ1-4, the V gene TRBV4-1; D uncertain. The CDR3 has 15 amino acids. The V and J ends lost 0 bases and 5 bases respectively, with 10 bases between them. Per the germline V gene, CDR1 is MGHRA and CDR2 is YSYEKL.

This clonotype was observed at least ten times. The chain carries TRBV20-1 and TRBJ1-5; 10 bases agree with TRBD1. The CDR3 length is 16 residues. Germline V lookup: CDR1 DFQATT, CDR2 SNEGSKA (reference sequence). Trimming removed 3 bases from V and 2 bases from J; junction bases left unmatched: 7. The CDR3 loop reads CSASETGGVGNQPQHF. CDR3 DNA: TGCAGTGCTAGTGAGACAGGGGGCGTTGGCAATCAGCCCCAGCATTTT.

Comment on this clonotype: This could be a read error, since a much larger clone is one nucleotide away. The conserved final phenylalanine or tryptophan is absent from the CDR3, which likely points to a read error. The genes are TRBV12-3 or TRBV12-4 and TRBJ2-1; the match to TRBD2 covers 7 bases. This CDR3 has 15 amino acids. V shed 6 bases, J shed 10 bases, and the junction held 15 bases outside the gene matches. The CDR3 is CASSPSGGGSREQFI. In DNA form, the CDR3 reads TGTGCCAGCAGCCCGTCTGGCGGGGGATCCAGAGAGCAGTTCATC.

V is TRBV9 and J is TRBJ1-2; D gene uncertain. V was shortened by 0 bases and J by 7 bases, with 7 bases between the two germline ends. The CDR3 contains 12 residues. The germline CDR1 and CDR2 sequences are SGDLS and YYNGEE. The CDR3: CASSVASGGYTF. CDR3 coding DNA: TGTGCCAGCAGCGTAGCTTCGGGTGGCTACACCTTC. The whole variable domain, remainder taken from reference TRBV9 and TRBJ1-2, is DSGVTQTPKHLITATGQRVTLRCSPRSGDLSVYWYQQSLDQGLQFLIQYYNGEERAKGNILERFSAQQFPDLHSELNLSSLELGDSALYFCASSVASGGYTFGSGTRLTVV.

The chain uses TRBV7-8 and TRBJ2-7; 8 bases line up with TRBD1. Trimming removed 3 bases from V and 5 bases from J; junction bases left unmatched: 15. Germline V gene sequence: CDR1 SGHVS, CDR2 FQNEAQ. The CDR3 consists of 17 residues. CDR3 sequence: CASSFGTGGPRANEQYF. CDR3 bases: TGTGCCAGCAGCTTCGGGACAGGAGGTCCGAGGGCCAACGAGCAGTACTTC.

V and J are TRBV6-1 and TRBJ2-7; D unresolved. The CDR3 has 13 amino acids. Trimming pared 0 bases from V and 3 bases from J, leaving 6 bases between. Germline CDR1 reads MNHNS; CDR2 reads SASEGT. For the CDR3, the DNA is TGTGCCAGCAGTGAAGCTGTGGGCTACGAGCAGTACTTC. Protein sequence: CASSEAVGYEQYF.

This rearrangement joins TRBV3-1 to TRBJ1-3; TRBD1 might be the D (5 bases). The CDR3 is made up of 15 amino acids. Germline V lookup: CDR1 LGHDT, CDR2 YNNKEL (reference sequence). Deletions cut 5 bases from V and 2 bases from J, with 13 bases between. The CDR3 nucleotides are TGTGCCAGCAGCGCCCGGGGGGTAACTGGAAACACCATATATTTT. Translated: CASSARGVTGNTIYF.

V gene TRBV2 combines with J gene TRBJ1-5, with a possible D match to TRBD1 (5 bases). V was trimmed by 2 bases and J by 2 bases, leaving 10 bases between them. CDR1 is SNHLY, CDR2 FYNNEI, per germline. The CDR3 spans 15 residues. DNA for the CDR3: TGTGCCAGCAGTGAACCCGGACAAGGCAATCAGCCCCAGCATTTT. Translated, it gives CASSEPGQGNQPQHF.

This clonotype showed up just once. The CDR3 DNA reads as TGTGCCACCAGCATCGACAGGGGGAACACTGAAGCTTTCTTT. Encoded protein: CATSIDRGNTEAFF. The chain uses TRBV15 and TRBJ1-1; 8 bases align to TRBD1. This CDR3 is 14 amino acids long. Germline trimming cut 4 bases from V and 1 base from J; bases unmatched to any gene: 2. The V gene's germline CDR1 is LNHNV and CDR2 YYDKDF (reference sequence).

About this clonotype: The junction differs from germline at one of its ends, possibly a read error. CDR3 sequence: CAISDLAGGELFF. Written as DNA, the CDR3 is TGTGCCATCAGTGACCTAGCGGGGGGGGAGCTGTTCTTT. This chain connects TRBV10-3 to TRBJ2-2; 12 bases align to TRBD2. The germline gives CDR1 ENHRY, CDR2 SYGVKD. The CDR3 contains 13 residues.

The chain uses TRBV24-1 and TRBJ2-5; the D gene could be TRBD1 or TRBD2 (5 bases each). The germline CDR1 and CDR2 sequences are KGHDR and SFDVKD. The CDR3 totals 14 residues. Trimming removed 0 bases at V and 7 bases at J, with 11 bases between. This CDR3 is CATSDLEGMGTQYF. In DNA, the CDR3 is TGTGCCACCAGTGATTTGGAGGGGATGGGGACCCAGTACTTC.

This clonotype was recorded many times. The chain recombines TRBV11-2 with TRBJ2-1, with 9 bases aligning to TRBD2. Germline CDR1 reads SGHAT; CDR2 reads FQNNGV. After removal of 1 base from V and 5 bases from J, the junction contained 12 bases not matched to a gene. This CDR3 is built from 18 residues. The CDR3 DNA sequence: TGTGCCAGCAGCTTAGCATCTAGTGGGCTAGCGGGGCACAATGAGCAGTTCTTC. Translating gives CASSLASSGLAGHNEQFF.

This clonotype was seen repeatedly, ten times or more. The chain joins TRBV6-1 to TRBJ2-1; D is undetermined. CDR1 is MNHNS, CDR2 SASEGT, per germline. There are 11 residues in the CDR3. The V gene lost 7 bases and the J gene lost 4 bases, with 5 bases spanning the gap. The CDR3 loop reads CASNVYNEQFF. CDR3 DNA: TGTGCCAGCAATGTTTACAATGAGCAGTTCTTC.

This clonotype was detected ten times or more. V usage is TRBV24-1 and J usage is TRBJ2-1; 7 positions agree with TRBD1. CDR3 length: 13 amino acids. Germline V gene sequence: CDR1 KGHDR, CDR2 SFDVKD. J lost 9 bases, V lost 5 bases, and 6 bases had no gene match. The CDR3 DNA is TGTGCCACCAGTGGACAGGGTTTAGGTGAGCAGTTCTTC. Amino acid sequence: CATSGQGLGEQFF.

The rearrangement joins TRBV7-9 to TRBJ2-3, with 8 nucleotides matching TRBD2. The CDR3 loop spans 15 amino acids. Germline CDR1 SEHNR, CDR2 FQNEAQ (reference sequence). Trimming removed 4 bases from V and 5 bases from J; junction bases left unmatched: 8. The CDR3 DNA reads as TGTGCCAGCAGCTATTCGGGGGGGCAGAGAGATACGCAGTATTTT. Encoded protein: CASSYSGGQRDTQYF.

This clonotype was counted many times. CDR3 region: CASSLDGNTDTQYF. CDR3 sequence (DNA): TGTGCCAGCAGCTTAGATGGCAACACAGATACGCAGTATTTT. The rearrangement uses TRBV11-3 and TRBJ2-3; D unresolved. This CDR3 region has 14 residues. Trimming took off 0 bases at V and 2 bases at J, with 6 bases between the two ends. CDR1 and CDR2 from the germline V gene are SGHNT and YENEEA.

The genes are TRBV14 and TRBJ2-2; tentative D call: TRBD1 (5 bases). The CDR3 covers 17 residues. Germline V lookup: CDR1 SGHDN, CDR2 FVKESK. V lost 2 bases to trimming and J lost 6 bases, with 19 bases between them. This CDR3 is CASSQTLRQISAGELFF. The CDR3 nucleotides are TGTGCCAGCAGCCAAACCCTTCGACAGATTTCCGCCGGGGAGCTGTTTTTT. The full variable domain, rest sourced from reference TRBV14 and TRBJ2-2, is EAGVTQFPSHSVIEKGQTVTLRCDPISGHDNLYWYRRVMGKEIKFLLHFVKESKQDESGMPNNRFLAERTGGTYSTLKVQPAELEDSGVYFCASSQTLRQISAGELFFGEGSRLTVL.